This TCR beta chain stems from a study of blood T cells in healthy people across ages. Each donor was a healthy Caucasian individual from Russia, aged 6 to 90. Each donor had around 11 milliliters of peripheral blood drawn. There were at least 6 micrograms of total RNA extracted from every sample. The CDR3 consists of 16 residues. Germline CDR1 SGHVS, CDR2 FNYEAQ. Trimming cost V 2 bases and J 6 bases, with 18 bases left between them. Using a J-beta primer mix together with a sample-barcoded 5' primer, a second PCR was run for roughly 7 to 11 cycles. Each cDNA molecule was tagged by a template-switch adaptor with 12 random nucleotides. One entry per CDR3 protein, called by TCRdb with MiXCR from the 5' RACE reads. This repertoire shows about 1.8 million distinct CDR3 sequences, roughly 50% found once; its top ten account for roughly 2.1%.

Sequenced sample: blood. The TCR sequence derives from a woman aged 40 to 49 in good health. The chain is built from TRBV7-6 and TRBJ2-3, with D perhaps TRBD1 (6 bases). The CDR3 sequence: CASSLLSGTRGDTQYF. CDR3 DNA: TGTGCCAGCAGCTTACTCTCCGGGACAAGGGGGGATACGCAGTATTTT.